These 24 T cell receptor beta chains share one sample of origin, sequenced in a study of CD8 T cells in Susac syndrome. A quantity of roughly 0.5 to 1 ug RNA underwent reverse transcription using random hexamers. TCRdb itself ran the immunoSEQ multiplex PCR reads through MiXCR, one entry per CDR3 protein. Counted here are about 440,000 distinct CDR3 sequences, around 83% occurring once; the ten biggest clones make up under 0.15%. The sequencing input was CD8+ T cells from PBMCs. These receptor sequences come from a human donor with multiple sclerosis.

This clonotype was seen just once. The chain links TRBV5-5 to TRBJ1-6; D is ambiguous. V lost 4 bases to trimming and J lost 6 bases, with 11 bases between them. The CDR3 loop spans 14 amino acids. Germline V gene lookup returns CDR1 SGHKS and CDR2 YYEKEE (reference sequence). Written as DNA, the CDR3 is TGTGCCAGCAGCCCCAGCAGCAGTAATTCACCCCTCCACTTT. Translated, it gives CASSPSSSNSPLHF. The whole variable domain, remainder taken from reference TRBV5-5 and TRBJ1-6, is DAGVTQSPTHLIKTRGQQVTLRCSPISGHKSVSWYQQVLGQGPQFIFQYYEKEERGRGNFPDRFSARQFPNYSSELNVNALLLGDSALYLCASSPSSSNSPLHFGNGTRLTVT.

The J gene is TRBJ1-1, the V gene TRBV7-2; D unresolved. Looked up from germline, CDR1 is SGHTA and CDR2 is FQGNSA. V was clipped by 1 base and J by 4 bases, with 16 bases between them. CDR3 length equals 16 residues. The CDR3 nucleotides read TGTGCCAGCAGCTTAGGGGGATGGGTGGCGGTCACTGAAGCTTTCTTT. Its protein product is CASSLGGWVAVTEAFF.

This rearrangement joins TRBV20-1 to TRBJ2-5; D gene ambiguous. V was shortened by 1 base and J by 1 base, with 13 bases between the two germline ends. The CDR3 is made up of 15 amino acids. The germline V gene encodes CDR1 DFQATT and CDR2 SNEGSKA (reference sequence). CDR3 residues: CSARGNGLIQETQYF. CDR3 bases: TGCAGTGCTAGAGGAAACGGGCTGATCCAAGAGACCCAGTACTTC.

This chain connects TRBV11-2 to TRBJ1-1, with no clear D. The germline V and J ends were trimmed by 1 base and 4 bases, with 19 bases remaining between them. The germline gives CDR1 SGHAT, CDR2 FQNNGV. The CDR3 totals 17 residues. CDR3 nucleotides: TGTGCCAGCAGCTTAGGTCGTGGGGAATCGGGAGGCACTGAAGCTTTCTTT. Protein sequence: CASSLGRGESGGTEAFF.

The chain carries TRBV6-1 and TRBJ1-1, with D unclear. The CDR3 totals 11 residues. Trimming left V 7 bases short and J 3 bases short, with 6 bases between. Germline CDR1 MNHNS, CDR2 SASEGT. In nucleotides, the CDR3 is TGTGCCAGCAAGGAGTACACTGAAGCTTTCTTT. It is translated as CASKEYTEAFF.

The chain employs TRBV20-1 and TRBJ1-1; D gene unclear. The germline V gene encodes CDR1 DFQATT and CDR2 SNEGSKA (reference sequence). The CDR3 extends over 15 amino acids. V was pared by 5 bases and J by 6 bases, with 22 bases between. The CDR3 reads CSARPPQSILAEAFF. The CDR3 bases are TGCAGTGCTCGCCCTCCTCAGTCGATACTCGCTGAAGCTTTCTTT.

CDR3 protein: CASSQNPASSYEQYF. CDR3 sequence (DNA): TGCGCCAGCAGCCAAAATCCGGCCAGCTCCTACGAGCAGTACTTC. The chain carries TRBV4-1 and TRBJ2-7, with no clear D. Per the germline V gene, CDR1 is MGHRA and CDR2 is YSYEKL. Trimming cost V 2 bases and J 0 bases, with 11 bases left between them. The CDR3 loop spans 15 amino acids.

This chain connects TRBV29-1 to TRBJ1-2, with TRBD1 matching over 7 bases. The ends lost 4 bases at V and 1 base at J; junction bases unmatched: 0. The CDR3 is 12 amino acids. Per the germline V gene, CDR1 is SQVTM and CDR2 is ANQGSEA. The CDR3 nucleotides read TGCAGCGTTGCAGGGGGTAACTATGGCTACACCTTC. It codes for CSVAGGNYGYTF.

The chain employs TRBV29-1 and TRBJ2-7, with D hard to call. The germline V and J ends were trimmed by 1 base and 4 bases, with 8 bases remaining between them. The CDR3 totals 12 residues. Germline CDR1 reads SQVTM; CDR2 reads ANQGSEA. For the CDR3, the DNA is TGCAGCGTTGAAGTGAGCAGTTACGAGCAGTACTTC. It specifies CSVEVSSYEQYF.

The chain links TRBV7-7 to TRBJ2-2; no firm D call. The germline CDR1 and CDR2 sequences are SSHAT and FNYEAQ (reference sequence). The CDR3 has 12 residues. V was clipped by 6 bases and J by 0 bases, with 2 bases between them. The DNA for the CDR3 is TGTGCCAGCAGGGCGAACACCGGGGAGCTGTTTTTT. Translation gives CASRANTGELFF.

The V and J genes are TRBV15 and TRBJ1-2, with D maybe TRBD1 (6 bases). The germline gives CDR1 LNHNV, CDR2 YYDKDF (reference sequence). V was trimmed by 1 base and J by 6 bases, leaving 18 bases between them. This CDR3 is 16 amino acids long. The CDR3 loop reads CATSRVQGRVLDGYTF. The CDR3 bases are TGTGCCACCAGCAGAGTACAGGGCCGCGTTTTAGATGGCTACACCTTC. Full variable domain (rest looked up from reference TRBV15 and TRBJ1-2): DAMVIQNPRYQVTQFGKPVTLSCSQTLNHNVMYWYQQKSSQAPKLLFHYYDKDFNNEADTPDNFQSRRPNTSFCFLDIRSPGLGDTAMYLCATSRVQGRVLDGYTFGSGTRLTVV.

V and J are TRBV27 and TRBJ2-1; no clear D. V was cut by 3 bases and J by 5 bases, with 5 bases left in between. CDR1 is MNHEY, CDR2 SMNVEV, per germline (reference sequence). This CDR3 is 12 amino acids long. CDR3 bases: TGTGCCAGCAGTTTTAAGGACAATGAGCAGTTCTTC. It specifies CASSFKDNEQFF.

The V gene is TRBV6-2 or TRBV6-3, the J gene TRBJ2-7, with 11 bases aligning to TRBD2. Germline CDR1 MNHEY, CDR2 SVGEGT. V shed 2 bases, J shed 4 bases, and the junction held 13 bases outside the gene matches. The CDR3 covers 18 residues. Written as DNA, the CDR3 is TGTGCCAGCAGTTACATACTACACCTAGCGGGGGGCAGGTACGAGCAGTACTTC. Its protein is CASSYILHLAGGRYEQYF.

In DNA form, the CDR3 reads TGTGCCAGCAGCCCCGCCAGCAGCTCCTACGAGCAGTACTTC. It codes for CASSPASSSYEQYF. The chain links TRBV3-1 to TRBJ2-7; D is unresolved. Trimming shortened V by 4 bases and J by 0 bases, and 10 bases separated the two germline ends. Per the germline V gene, CDR1 is LGHDT and CDR2 is YNNKEL (reference sequence). The CDR3 consists of 14 residues.

The chain uses TRBV9 and TRBJ1-3; TRBD1 is a possible D gene (5 bases). This CDR3 is built from 14 residues. Trimming pared 3 bases from V and 0 bases from J, leaving 7 bases between. Germline CDR1 is SGDLS and CDR2 is YYNGEE. The CDR3, as DNA: TGTGCCAGCAGCGGGACACGCTCTGGAAACACCATATATTTT. Amino acids: CASSGTRSGNTIYF.

V and J are TRBV5-6 and TRBJ2-2; D is perhaps TRBD1 or TRBD2 (6 bases each). The CDR3 loop spans 15 amino acids. CDR1 and CDR2 (germline): SGHDT, YYEEEE. V was pared by 5 bases and J by 0 bases, with 11 bases between. The CDR3 loop is CASSLGGSNTGELFF. The CDR3 nucleotides read TGTGCCAGCAGTCTCGGGGGCTCGAACACCGGGGAGCTGTTTTTT.

In its sample, this clonotype was seen a few times. The CDR3 sequence: CASSYSRGNEQYF. Written as DNA, the CDR3 is TGTGCCAGCAGTTATAGCAGGGGCAACGAGCAGTACTTC. The V gene is TRBV27, the J gene TRBJ2-7, with D possibly TRBD1 on 6 matching bases. Germline V gene lookup returns CDR1 MNHEY and CDR2 SMNVEV (reference sequence). CDR3 length: 13 residues. The V end lost 4 bases, the J end lost 5 bases, and 12 bases lay between the germline ends.

The chain combines TRBV14 with TRBJ2-5; the D is unclear. Trimming removed 1 base from V and 0 bases from J, with 9 bases in between. CDR1 is SGHDN, CDR2 FVKESK, per germline. The length of the CDR3 is 15 residues. DNA of the CDR3: TGTGCCAGCAGCCAAGTCTTCCAGTACCAAGAGACCCAGTACTTC. It encodes CASSQVFQYQETQYF. Full variable domain (outside the CDR3, taken from reference TRBV14 and TRBJ2-5): EAGVTQFPSHSVIEKGQTVTLRCDPISGHDNLYWYRRVMGKEIKFLLHFVKESKQDESGMPNNRFLAERTGGTYSTLKVQPAELEDSGVYFCASSQVFQYQETQYFGPGTRLLVL.

The CDR3 DNA reads TGTGCCAGCAGTCTGTTTCCCCGGGATACGCAGTATTTT. Translated: CASSLFPRDTQYF. The V and J genes are TRBV28 and TRBJ2-3; D call uncertain. The CDR3 contains 13 residues. V was trimmed by 5 bases and J by 6 bases, leaving 12 bases between them. Germline V CDR1 and CDR2: MDHEN, SYDVKM.

The V gene is TRBV30, the J gene TRBJ2-3; 8 nucleotides align to TRBD2. This CDR3 region has 14 residues. The junction had 6 bases not matched to a gene; V was cut back by 4 bases and J by 3 bases. Germline CDR1 reads GTSNPN; CDR2 reads SVGIG (reference sequence). CDR3 protein: CAWMGKRETDTQYF. The CDR3 DNA is TGTGCCTGGATGGGAAAGCGGGAGACAGATACGCAGTATTTT.

CDR3 nucleotide sequence: TGTGCCAGCAGGAGACAGGGGGCAGGTCAGCCCCAGCATTTT. Amino acids: CASRRQGAGQPQHF. The chain employs TRBV6-1 and TRBJ1-5; 10 nucleotides match TRBD1. Germline V gene lookup returns CDR1 MNHNS and CDR2 SASEGT. This CDR3 comprises 14 residues. Germline trimming cut 6 bases from V and 6 bases from J; bases unmatched to any gene: 5.

This chain links TRBV27 with TRBJ1-1, with D perhaps matching TRBD1 (5 bases). CDR3 size: 12 residues. Germline loops: CDR1 MNHEY, CDR2 SMNVEV (reference sequence). The ends were cut back, 3 bases at V and 5 bases at J, with 7 bases in the middle. The CDR3 region is CASSFEGTEAFF. The CDR3, as DNA: TGTGCCAGCAGTTTCGAGGGGACTGAAGCTTTCTTT.

The chain recombines TRBV7-9 with TRBJ2-1, with D perhaps matching TRBD1 (6 bases). This CDR3 contains 16 residues. Germline V gives CDR1 SEHNR, CDR2 FQNEAQ (reference sequence). V gave up 4 bases and J gave up 7 bases, with 20 bases separating them. The CDR3 DNA is TGTGCCAGCAGCTGGCGAGCTAGGGGGTGGGAAAATGAGCAGTTCTTC. As protein: CASSWRARGWENEQFF.

The chain carries TRBV27 and TRBJ1-1; a possible D gene is TRBD1 (6 bases). CDR3 length: 14 residues. Germline assignment: CDR1 MNHEY and CDR2 SMNVEV (reference sequence). V lost 7 bases, J lost 1 base, and 13 bases lay in between. CDR3 DNA sequence: TGTGCCAGCAACTCCGGGACATCGAACACTGAAGCTTTCTTT. It encodes CASNSGTSNTEAFF.